The 27 T cell receptor beta chains reported below all come from one sample, sequenced in a study of cytomegalovirus exposure and HLA in healthy donors. PCR used 60 Vbeta primers and 13 Jbeta primers. The table came from immunoSEQ multiplex PCR; TCRdb's copy has only in-frame clones and leaves some out. The repertoire holds roughly 160,000 clones, with 77% as singletons. Material: PBMCs. The receptor source for this set is a woman aged 25 to 39 in good health and CMV-seronegative.

The J gene is TRBJ1-2, the V gene TRBV5-1; maybe TRBD1 (5 bases). V lost 4 bases, J lost 3 bases, and 10 bases lay in between. The germline CDR1 and CDR2 sequences are SGHRS and YFSETQ. The CDR3 sequence is 13 residues long. The DNA of the CDR3 is TGCGCCAGCAGCCTCAGGGAATACTATGGCTACACCTTC. It specifies CASSLREYYGYTF.

The chain couples TRBV9 to TRBJ2-3; maybe TRBD2 (7 bases). The CDR3 runs 16 residues. V was shortened by 0 bases and J by 4 bases, with 15 bases between the two germline ends. Germline V gives CDR1 SGDLS, CDR2 YYNGEE. CDR3 protein: CASSVAGGGDADTQYF. CDR3 DNA sequence: TGTGCCAGCAGCGTAGCCGGAGGGGGGGATGCAGATACGCAGTATTTT.

V is TRBV11-2 and J is TRBJ2-1; TRBD1 agrees at 9 bases. Germline CDR1 is SGHAT and CDR2 is FQNNGV. Germline trimming cut 9 bases from V and 3 bases from J; bases unmatched to any gene: 6. This CDR3 comprises 14 residues. Here the CDR3 reads CASSGTGIYNEQFF. In nucleotides, the CDR3 is TGTGCCAGTTCCGGGACAGGGATCTACAATGAGCAGTTCTTC. Using reference TRBV11-2 and TRBJ2-1 for the parts outside the CDR3, the full variable domain is EAGVAQSPRYKIIEKRQSVAFWCNPISGHATLYWYQQILGQGPKLLIQFQNNGVVDDSQLPKDRFSAERLKGVDSTLKIQPAKLEDSAVYLCASSGTGIYNEQFFGPGTRLTVL.

The genes are TRBV19 and TRBJ1-2, with a possible D match to TRBD1 (6 bases). Looked up from germline, CDR1 is LNHDA and CDR2 is SQIVND (reference sequence). V dropped 5 bases and J dropped 7 bases, with 17 bases sitting between them. The CDR3 sequence is 14 residues long. CDR3: CASSPTGSRSGYTF. As DNA, the CDR3 is TGTGCCAGTAGTCCGACAGGATCTCGAAGTGGCTACACCTTC.

The J gene is TRBJ1-1, the V gene TRBV7-2; D possibly corresponds to TRBD1 (5 bases). Trimming stripped 0 bases from V and 1 base from J, with 15 bases between. This CDR3 has 17 residues. The germline CDR1 and CDR2 sequences are SGHTA and FQGNSA. The DNA of the CDR3 is TGTGCCAGCAGCTTAGCGCTTGGCGTCACAGGGAACACTGAAGCTTTCTTT. It is translated as CASSLALGVTGNTEAFF.

The gene calls are TRBV28 and TRBJ2-1; maybe TRBD1 (5 bases). V gave up 3 bases and J gave up 7 bases, with 16 bases separating them. There are 15 residues in the CDR3. Germline lookup yields CDR1 MDHEN and CDR2 SYDVKM. The CDR3 loop is CASSFSRAFKNEQFF. CDR3 nucleotide sequence: TGTGCCAGCAGTTTTTCCAGGGCGTTTAAAAATGAGCAGTTCTTC.

This chain uses TRBV11-3 with TRBJ2-2; 7 positions match TRBD1. CDR1 is SGHNT, CDR2 YENEEA, per germline. CDR3 size: 17 residues. V lost 6 bases, J lost 1 base, and 11 bases stayed unmatched. In DNA form, the CDR3 reads TGTGCCAGCAGGCCCGAGTGTCGGGACAGGAACACCGGGGAGCTGTTTTTT. Residues: CASRPECRDRNTGELFF.

About this clone: At one end, the junction sequence differs from germline, possibly due to a read error. V is TRBV29-1 and J is TRBJ2-1; D perhaps matches TRBD1 (7 bases). The germline CDR1 and CDR2 sequences are SQVTM and ANQGSEA. The length of the CDR3 is 10 residues. DNA for the CDR3: TGCAGCGTTGTGAATACAGGGGAGGTCTTC. Translation gives CSVVNTGEVF.

As DNA, the CDR3 is TGTGCCAGCAGCCCGCACTGGGACAGCAATTCACCCCTCCACTTT. Its translation: CASSPHWDSNSPLHF. V is TRBV7-9 and J is TRBJ1-6; TRBD1 matches at 7 bases. From germline, CDR1 is SEHNR and CDR2 FQNEAQ (reference sequence). This CDR3 is 15 amino acids long. V shed 5 bases, J shed 7 bases, and the junction held 8 bases outside the gene matches.

V usage is TRBV28 and J usage is TRBJ2-7, with no clear D. V shed 6 bases and J shed 2 bases, with 11 bases lying between them. CDR3 length equals 13 residues. Germline V lookup: CDR1 MDHEN, CDR2 SYDVKM. The CDR3: CASRNLGPYEQYF. CDR3 nucleotide sequence: TGTGCCAGCAGGAACCTAGGTCCCTACGAGCAGTACTTC.

The J gene is TRBJ1-2, the V gene TRBV25-1; tentative D call: TRBD1 (5 bases). Trimming removed 2 bases at V and 2 bases at J, with 9 bases between. The V gene's germline CDR1 is MGHDK and CDR2 SYGVNS. This CDR3 has 14 amino acids. The CDR3 here is CASSEIRANYGYTF. CDR3 DNA sequence: TGTGCCAGCAGTGAAATCAGGGCGAACTATGGCTACACCTTC.

The genes are TRBV5-1 and TRBJ2-3, with a possible D match to TRBD1 (5 bases). Germline CDR1 and CDR2: SGHRS and YFSETQ. Trimming pared 3 bases from V and 0 bases from J, leaving 11 bases between. There are 15 residues in the CDR3. As DNA, the CDR3 is TGCGCCAGCAGCTCGTCGACAGCTAGCACAGATACGCAGTATTTT. Translated, it gives CASSSSTASTDTQYF. The variable domain in full, completed from reference TRBV5-1 and TRBJ2-3, reads KAGVTQTPRYLIKTRGQQVTLSCSPISGHRSVSWYQQTPGQGLQFLFEYFSETQRNKGNFPGRFSGRQFSNSRSEMNVSTLELGDSALYLCASSSSTASTDTQYFGPGTRLTVL.

This chain connects TRBV9 to TRBJ1-6; possibly TRBD1 for D (6 bases). Trimming shortened V by 3 bases and J by 4 bases, and 8 bases separated the two germline ends. From germline, CDR1 is SGDLS and CDR2 YYNGEE. CDR3 length: 14 amino acids. CDR3 nucleotides: TGTGCCAGCAGCGAGAGGGGGTATAATTCACCCCTCCACTTT. Amino acid sequence: CASSERGYNSPLHF.

The chain recombines TRBV7-9 with TRBJ1-4; possible D gene TRBD1, 6 bases. Trimming cost V 5 bases and J 3 bases, with 16 bases left between them. This CDR3 comprises 16 residues. The germline V gene has CDR1 SEHNR and CDR2 FQNEAQ (reference sequence). The CDR3: CASSLGTQRANEKLFF. For the CDR3, the DNA is TGTGCCAGCAGCCTGGGGACACAAAGAGCTAATGAAAAACTGTTTTTT.

The chain links TRBV30 to TRBJ1-2; TRBD1 matches at 7 bases. CDR1 and CDR2 (germline): GTSNPN, SVGIG (reference sequence). V was clipped by 3 bases and J by 4 bases; unmatched bases: 5. This CDR3 has 13 residues. In DNA form, the CDR3 reads TGTGCCTGGAGGGCAGGGGGACTCTATGGCTACACCTTC. It yields the protein CAWRAGGLYGYTF.

The J gene is TRBJ2-7, the V gene TRBV2, with a possible D match to TRBD1 (6 bases). The CDR3 is 16 amino acids. The V end lost 5 bases, the J end lost 2 bases, and 19 bases lay between the germline ends. CDR1 SNHLY and CDR2 FYNNEI come from the germline V gene. The CDR3 region is CASSHEGDRSTYEQYF. The CDR3, as DNA: TGTGCCAGCAGTCACGAGGGTGACAGGTCAACCTACGAGCAGTACTTC. Full variable domain (remainder filled in from reference TRBV2 and TRBJ2-7): EPEVTQTPSHQVTQMGQEVILRCVPISNHLYFYWYRQILGQKVEFLVSFYNNEISEKSEIFDDQFSVERPDGSNFTLKIRSTKLEDSAMYFCASSHEGDRSTYEQYFGPGTRLTVT.

This clone was seen only once. The V and J genes are TRBV2 and TRBJ1-4; 7 bases are shared with TRBD1. The CDR3 covers 14 residues. J gave up 3 bases and V 7 bases, and 5 bases lay outside the gene matches. The germline gives CDR1 SNHLY, CDR2 FYNNEI. DNA for the CDR3: TGTGCCAGCACTCTGCAGGGGGCTAATGAAAAACTGTTTTTT. Its protein is CASTLQGANEKLFF.

The chain combines TRBV18 with TRBJ1-4; 9 bases are shared with TRBD1. The V and J ends lost 1 base and 3 bases, in that order; junction bases with no gene match: 3. Per the germline V gene, CDR1 is KGHSH and CDR2 is LQKENI. The CDR3 covers 16 residues. The CDR3 loop is CASSPQTGGANEKLFF. The CDR3 DNA is TGTGCCAGCTCACCACAGACAGGGGGAGCTAATGAAAAACTGTTTTTT.

The chain links TRBV25-1 to TRBJ1-1; 7 nucleotides align to TRBD1. The CDR3 contains 13 residues. CDR1 and CDR2 (germline): MGHDK, SYGVNS. V dropped 8 bases and J dropped 4; count of bases not matched to a gene: 7. The CDR3 DNA is TGTGCCAGCTTAAGCCCAGGGGGCACTGAAGCTTTCTTT. The encoded protein is CASLSPGGTEAFF.

The chain has TRBV6-1 and TRBJ2-7, with 10 nucleotides matching TRBD1. CDR1 is MNHNS, CDR2 SASEGT, per germline. Trimming took 2 bases from V and 2 from J; bases not matched to a gene: 3. The CDR3 runs 15 residues. As DNA, the CDR3 is TGTGCCAGCAGTGAAAAGGGACAGGGGACCTACGAGCAGTACTTC. As protein: CASSEKGQGTYEQYF.

This clone was recorded a few times. The CDR3 spells CASSPKTGAWGEKLFF. CDR3 sequence (DNA): TGTGCCAGCAGCCCGAAAACAGGAGCCTGGGGAGAAAAACTGTTTTTT. The V call is TRBV7-6, the J call TRBJ1-4, with TRBD1 as a possible D gene (5 bases). The length of the CDR3 is 16 residues. V was clipped by 5 bases and J by 8 bases, with 21 bases between them. Germline CDR1 is SGHVS and CDR2 is FNYEAQ. The full variable domain, its missing parts supplied by reference TRBV7-6 and TRBJ1-4, is GAGVSQSPRYKVTKRGQDVALRCDPISGHVSLYWYRQALGQGPEFLTYFNYEAQQDKSGLPNDRFSAERPEGSISTLTIQRTEQRDSAMYRCASSPKTGAWGEKLFFGSGTQLSVL.

V and J are TRBV4-2 and TRBJ2-7; 10 bases map to TRBD2. After removal of 0 bases from V and 7 bases from J, the junction contained 9 bases not matched to a gene. CDR1 is LGHNA and CDR2 is YNFKEQ in the germline V gene. This CDR3 has 16 residues. CDR3 nucleotide sequence: TGTGCCAGCAGCCAAGATCCGAGCGGGGGGGCTGAAGAGCAGTACTTC. Its translation: CASSQDPSGGAEEQYF.

The V call is TRBV30, the J call TRBJ1-6; the match to TRBD1 covers 9 bases. The CDR3 is 12 amino acids. V was pared by 8 bases and J by 7 bases, with 3 bases of the junction left unmatched. Germline values: CDR1 GTSNPN, CDR2 SVGIG (reference sequence). The CDR3 DNA reads as TGTGCCCGAGGACAGGGGAATTCACCCCTCCACTTT. Protein product: CARGQGNSPLHF.

The chain combines TRBV6-5 with TRBJ2-7; D unclear. The CDR3 consists of 15 residues. V shed 4 bases and J shed 0 bases, with 13 bases lying between them. The V gene's germline CDR1 is MNHEY and CDR2 SVGAGI. CDR3 sequence: CASSFDIYSSYEQYF. The CDR3 region has the DNA TGTGCCAGCAGTTTTGACATCTATAGCTCCTACGAGCAGTACTTC.

V and J are TRBV6-5 and TRBJ2-7, with TRBD2 as a possible D gene (5 bases). V was shortened by 2 bases and J by 2 bases, with 13 bases between the two germline ends. Germline values: CDR1 MNHEY, CDR2 SVGAGI. The CDR3 spans 15 residues. CDR3 region: CASSYTQAGTYEQYF. CDR3 bases: TGTGCCAGCAGTTACACCCAAGCCGGGACCTACGAGCAGTACTTC.

The V call is TRBV7-9, the J call TRBJ1-5; D call uncertain. V shed 3 bases and J shed 3 bases, with 9 bases lying between them. In germline, CDR1 is SEHNR, CDR2 FQNEAQ (reference sequence). The CDR3 is 14 residues long. CDR3 region: CASSLAGDNQPQHF. The CDR3 bases are TGTGCCAGCAGCTTGGCCGGGGACAATCAGCCCCAGCATTTT.

The sample holds a few counts of this clone. This chain links TRBV7-2 with TRBJ1-6; 7 bases agree with TRBD1. The ends lost 4 bases at V and 9 bases at J; junction bases unmatched: 6. The CDR3 consists of 14 residues. Germline V gene data show CDR1 as SGHTA and CDR2 as FQGNSA. This CDR3 reads CASSYDRESSPLHF. The DNA for the CDR3 is TGTGCCAGCAGCTACGACAGGGAAAGTTCACCCCTCCACTTT.